The 31 T cell receptor beta chains below come from one sample, sequenced in a study of control samples from healthy donors and cancer patients. Using immunoSEQ multiplex PCR, the repertoire was profiled, and TCRdb retains in-frame clones only, with some absent. The sample shows about 51,000 clones, 88% of them seen only once. Sequences were obtained from PBMCs. Every receptor here comes from a man aged 50 to 60 with head and neck cancer.

The V and J genes are TRBV4-1 and TRBJ2-1; TRBD2 matches at 13 bases. CDR1 and CDR2 from the germline V gene are MGHRA and YSYEKL. This CDR3 spans 18 amino acids. V was clipped by 2 bases and J by 4 bases; unmatched bases: 8. CDR3 sequence (DNA): TGCGCCAGCAGCCAAACCCCGGGACTAGCGGGACCATACAATGAGCAGTTCTTC. Translation: CASSQTPGLAGPYNEQFF.

This chain links TRBV5-4 with TRBJ2-7; the match to TRBD2 covers 8 bases. CDR1 is SGHNT, CDR2 YYREEE, per germline (reference sequence). The CDR3 contains 16 residues. J was trimmed by 6 bases and V by 2 bases; bases with no gene match: 13. In DNA, the CDR3 is TGTGCCAGCAGCTTAGGAGGGAGCGGGAGTCTCTCCGAGCAGTACTTC. Translation gives CASSLGGSGSLSEQYF.

The J gene is TRBJ2-1, the V gene TRBV30; 7 nucleotides line up with TRBD2. The CDR3 length is 19 residues. Germline assignment: CDR1 GTSNPN and CDR2 SVGIG (reference sequence). V shed 8 bases, J shed 5 bases, and the junction held 27 bases outside the gene matches. The CDR3 spells CARAAVKKLAGAAHNEQFF. CDR3 nucleotide sequence: TGTGCCAGGGCCGCGGTTAAGAAATTGGCGGGAGCGGCCCACAATGAGCAGTTCTTC.

The chain recombines TRBV6-5 with TRBJ1-2, with D tentatively TRBD1 (6 bases). The CDR3 is 16 amino acids. The germline V gene encodes CDR1 MNHEY and CDR2 SVGAGI. The V gene lost 4 bases and the J gene lost 4 bases, with 19 bases spanning the gap. CDR3 DNA: TGTGCCAGCAGTTCCTCAGGGACAAGGGATCTCTATGGCTACACCTTC. Translating it yields CASSSSGTRDLYGYTF.

The chain links TRBV4-1 to TRBJ2-2; 12 bases match TRBD2. The length of the CDR3 is 16 residues. V dropped 0 bases and J dropped 8; count of bases not matched to a gene: 4. Germline loops: CDR1 MGHRA, CDR2 YSYEKL. The CDR3 here is CASSQEGLAGLGELFF. DNA for the CDR3: TGCGCCAGCAGCCAAGAAGGACTAGCGGGATTGGGGGAGCTGTTTTTT.

This chain connects TRBV6-5 to TRBJ2-7; weak D call: TRBD2 (5 bases). Trimming removed 0 bases from V and 6 bases from J, with 12 bases in between. Per germline, CDR1 MNHEY and CDR2 SVGAGI. CDR3 length equals 14 residues. CDR3 DNA: TGTGCCAGCAGTTACTCGAAGGGAGCGAGCGAGCAGTACTTC. Protein product: CASSYSKGASEQYF.

This chain joins TRBV9 and TRBJ2-3; perhaps TRBD1 as D (6 bases). Germline-derived CDR1 and CDR2 are SGDLS and YYNGEE. The CDR3 is 16 amino acids. V was pared by 5 bases and J by 1 base, with 17 bases between. CDR3 nucleotides: TGTGCCAGCAGTCCCGGGCCAGGGGACGGCACAGATACGCAGTATTTT. It translates to CASSPGPGDGTDTQYF.

This clone appeared a single time. The rearrangement uses TRBV11-2 and TRBJ2-7, with 8 bases identical to TRBD1. The CDR3 has 15 amino acids. CDR1 is SGHAT, CDR2 FQNNGV, per germline. The V gene end was trimmed by 1 base and the J gene end by 0 bases; junction bases not matched to a gene: 2. The DNA for the CDR3 is TGTGCCAGCAGCTTAGCAGGGGGCGACTCCTACGAGCAGTACTTC. It specifies CASSLAGGDSYEQYF.

This chain links TRBV7-6 with TRBJ2-7, with D perhaps being TRBD1 or TRBD2 (5 bases each). Trimming left V 4 bases short and J 7 bases short, with 14 bases between. Germline V gives CDR1 SGHVS, CDR2 FNYEAQ. The CDR3 consists of 13 residues. CDR3 coding DNA: TGTGCCAGCAGCTCACGGGACCAAGGGGAGCAGTACTTC. Protein: CASSSRDQGEQYF.

J is TRBJ1-1 and V is TRBV5-5, with TRBD1 matching over 11 bases. This CDR3 comprises 12 residues. Germline V CDR1 and CDR2: SGHKS, YYEKEE (reference sequence). V lost 6 bases to trimming and J lost 12 bases; unmatched junction nucleotides: 7. CDR3 DNA: TGTGCCAGCATGCCGGGACAGGGGGTAACTTTCTTT. This translates into CASMPGQGVTFF.

This sequence joins TRBV12-5 and TRBJ1-5; 8 nucleotides line up with TRBD1. Germline CDR1 and CDR2: LGHNT and FRNRAP. The CDR3 is 19 amino acids. J was trimmed by 0 bases and V by 0 bases; bases with no gene match: 10. In DNA form, the CDR3 reads TGTGCTAGTGGTTTGGTATTGTTCGGACAGGGATATAGCAATCAGCCCCAGCATTTT. Translating gives CASGLVLFGQGYSNQPQHF.

The V gene is TRBV5-1, the J gene TRBJ2-7; 8 nucleotides agree with TRBD1. CDR3 length equals 15 residues. Per the germline V gene, CDR1 is SGHRS and CDR2 is YFSETQ. Germline trimming cut 0 bases from V and 0 bases from J; bases unmatched to any gene: 2. The CDR3 DNA reads as TGCGCCAGCAGCTTGGGGGGACAGGCCTCCTACGAGCAGTACTTC. Protein sequence: CASSLGGQASYEQYF. The complete variable domain, with remaining parts taken from reference TRBV5-1 and TRBJ2-7, reads KAGVTQTPRYLIKTRGQQVTLSCSPISGHRSVSWYQQTPGQGLQFLFEYFSETQRNKGNFPGRFSGRQFSNSRSEMNVSTLELGDSALYLCASSLGGQASYEQYFGPGTRLTVT.

V usage is TRBV18 and J usage is TRBJ1-3; no firm D call. The germline V and J ends were trimmed by 2 bases and 0 bases, with 11 bases remaining between them. The CDR3 is 16 amino acids. Germline CDR1 and CDR2: KGHSH and LQKENI. The CDR3 spells CASSPTANPSGNTIYF. The DNA for the CDR3 is TGTGCCAGCTCACCAACAGCGAACCCCTCTGGAAACACCATATATTTT.

The gene calls are TRBV5-1 and TRBJ2-2; 8 nucleotides align to TRBD1. This CDR3 has 13 residues. With V trimmed by 7 bases and J by 1 base, 0 bases remained unmatched. The germline V gene encodes CDR1 SGHRS and CDR2 YFSETQ. Here the CDR3 reads CASGTGNTGELFF. The CDR3 region has the DNA TGCGCCAGCGGGACAGGGAACACCGGGGAGCTGTTTTTT.

The chain is built from TRBV27 and TRBJ2-7; 8 bases line up with TRBD1. The CDR3 has 15 residues. CDR1 is MNHEY, CDR2 SMNVEV, per germline (reference sequence). With V trimmed by 10 bases and J by 5 bases, 16 bases remained unmatched. Here the CDR3 DNA reads TGTGCCAACGACGAGGGACAGGAACCCAACCACGAGCAGTACTTC. As protein: CANDEGQEPNHEQYF.

V usage is TRBV1 and J usage is TRBJ2-2; TRBD1 is the table's D call, not checked against the DNA. TRBV1 is a recognized pseudogene. CDR3 length: 17 amino acids. CDR3 DNA: TGCACCAGCAGCCAAGATAAGGACAGCCAAAACACCGGGGAGCTGTTTTTT. It codes for CTSSQDKDSQNTGELFF.

This chain links TRBV19 with TRBJ2-7; 7 nucleotides match TRBD2. This CDR3 comprises 16 residues. J gave up 1 base and V 6 bases, and 12 bases lay outside the gene matches. Per germline, CDR1 LNHDA and CDR2 SQIVND (reference sequence). The CDR3, as DNA: TGTGCCAGTAGCCCTTATAGTGCGGGGGTATCCTACGAGCAGTACTTC. Protein: CASSPYSAGVSYEQYF.

The CDR3, as DNA: TGTGCCAGCACGGTCAGACGGAATTACGGGGAGACCCAGTACTTC. Translating gives CASTVRRNYGETQYF. This chain uses TRBV6-5 with TRBJ2-5; D is unresolved. This CDR3 has 15 amino acids. The V and J ends lost 7 bases and 5 bases respectively, with 20 bases between them. Germline V gene data show CDR1 as MNHEY and CDR2 as SVGAGI.

This chain uses TRBV7-2 with TRBJ2-5; unclear D gene. The CDR3 is 14 residues long. The ends were cut back, 4 bases at V and 10 bases at J, with 19 bases in the middle. Germline CDR1 SGHTA, CDR2 FQGNSA. The DNA for the CDR3 is TGTGCCAGCAGCTCGTTCCCTGGCAACCCAAACCAGTACTTC. Amino acids: CASSSFPGNPNQYF.

This clone was counted only a few times. The chain is built from TRBV5-1 and TRBJ1-1; D not resolved. The V end was cut by 0 bases, the J end by 1 base, with 13 bases between. Germline assignment: CDR1 SGHRS and CDR2 YFSETQ. This CDR3 is 16 amino acids long. In DNA form, the CDR3 reads TGCGCCAGCAGCTTGGGTCCATCCCGCGGGAACACTGAAGCTTTCTTT. It codes for CASSLGPSRGNTEAFF.

V and J are TRBV29-1 and TRBJ2-2, with 7 bases matching TRBD1. The ends lost 6 bases at V and 6 bases at J; junction bases unmatched: 4. This CDR3 comprises 12 residues. From germline, CDR1 is SQVTM and CDR2 ANQGSEA. This chain's CDR3 is CSVLDRPGELFF. The CDR3, as DNA: TGCAGCGTATTGGACAGGCCCGGGGAGCTGTTTTTT.

The chain joins TRBV7-9 to TRBJ2-5; 12 bases fit TRBD2. V trimming: 5 bases; J trimming: 4 bases; junction bases outside the gene matches: 5. Germline V gene lookup returns CDR1 SEHNR and CDR2 FQNEAQ (reference sequence). This CDR3 has 15 residues. DNA for the CDR3: TGTGCCAGCAGCACCGGGGGACTAGCGGGAGAGACCCAGTACTTC. Its protein is CASSTGGLAGETQYF.

The gene calls are TRBV12-3 or TRBV12-4 and TRBJ1-1; the D is unclear. V was pared by 3 bases and J by 4 bases, with 9 bases between. The CDR3 extends over 13 amino acids. As DNA, the CDR3 is TGTGCCAGCAGTTTCAGTGAGGGCACTGAAGCTTTCTTT. Protein product: CASSFSEGTEAFF.

The V call is TRBV4-3, the J call TRBJ2-1; a possible D gene is TRBD2 (6 bases). This CDR3 is 18 amino acids long. CDR1 is LGHNA, CDR2 YSLEER, per germline. Trimming cost V 2 bases and J 1 base, with 18 bases left between them. CDR3 amino acids: CASSQTLGGSYSYNEQFF. Written as DNA, the CDR3 is TGCGCCAGCAGCCAAACCCTAGGAGGGAGCTATTCCTACAATGAGCAGTTCTTC.

The chain recombines TRBV24-1 with TRBJ2-1, with D perhaps matching TRBD2 (6 bases). The CDR3 is made up of 14 amino acids. Germline V gives CDR1 KGHDR, CDR2 SFDVKD. Deletions cut 4 bases from V and 3 bases from J, with 9 bases between. The CDR3 DNA sequence: TGTGCCACCAGTGACCCGACTAGCTACAATGAGCAGTTCTTC. Encoded protein: CATSDPTSYNEQFF.

J is TRBJ1-1 and V is TRBV10-1, with D uncertain. CDR1 and CDR2 (germline): WNHNN, SYGVQD (reference sequence). V was shortened by 2 bases and J by 3 bases, with 10 bases between the two germline ends. CDR3 length equals 14 residues. The CDR3: CASSETRFYTEAFF. The CDR3, as DNA: TGCGCCAGCAGTGAGACCAGATTCTACACTGAAGCTTTCTTT.

In this sample, this clone turned up a few times. The chain links TRBV7-3 to TRBJ2-3; D is unclear. Germline V CDR1 and CDR2: SGHTA, FQGTGA. The length of the CDR3 is 13 residues. V lost 3 bases and J 4 bases, leaving 8 bases between the germline ends. For the CDR3, the DNA is TGTGCCAGCAGCTTTGTTAGTTCAGATACGCAGTATTTT. As protein: CASSFVSSDTQYF. The variable domain in full, completed from reference TRBV7-3 and TRBJ2-3, reads GAGVSQTPSNKVTEKGKYVELRCDPISGHTALYWYRQSLGQGPEFLIYFQGTGAADDSGLPNDRFFAVRPEGSVSTLKIQRTERGDSAVYLCASSFVSSDTQYFGPGTRLTVL.

The chain couples TRBV7-2 to TRBJ1-2; tentative D call: TRBD1 (6 bases). The CDR3 contains 13 residues. The germline V gene encodes CDR1 SGHTA and CDR2 FQGNSA. Trimming removed 4 bases from V and 8 bases from J, with 14 bases in between. CDR3 sequence: CASSSSDRQGYTF. The CDR3, as DNA: TGTGCCAGCAGCTCCTCAGACAGGCAAGGCTACACCTTC.

The chain couples TRBV11-2 to TRBJ2-1; 8 nucleotides align to TRBD1. Germline V gene lookup returns CDR1 SGHAT and CDR2 FQNNGV. Losses at the gene ends were 8 bases for V and 4 bases for J; bases not matched to a gene: 7. This CDR3 is built from 14 residues. CDR3 nucleotide sequence: TGTGCCAGCGGCCGGGACAGGATTTACAATGAGCAGTTCTTC. It translates to CASGRDRIYNEQFF.

The rearrangement joins TRBV7-8 to TRBJ2-5; the D call may be TRBD1 or TRBD2 (6 bases each). V lost 3 bases to trimming and J lost 3 bases, with 17 bases between them. This CDR3 has 16 amino acids. Germline lookup yields CDR1 SGHVS and CDR2 FQNEAQ. CDR3 sequence (DNA): TGTGCCAGCAGCTTGGGACTTTTAGGGGGGAAAGAGACCCAGTACTTC. Amino acids: CASSLGLLGGKETQYF.

The genes are TRBV5-6 and TRBJ2-7; D is possibly TRBD2 (6 bases). CDR3 length equals 15 residues. The germline V and J ends were trimmed by 0 bases and 2 bases, with 12 bases remaining between them. The V gene's germline CDR1 is SGHDT and CDR2 YYEEEE. The CDR3 loop is CASSLGGLKPYEQYF. The CDR3 coding sequence is TGTGCCAGCAGCTTGGGGGGACTGAAACCCTACGAGCAGTACTTC.